These 7 T cell receptor beta chains were all obtained from the same sample, sequenced in a study of T-cell memory formation after mild COVID-19. A single record per CDR3 protein comes from TCRdb applying MiXCR to the 5' RACE reads. Here the sample spans a few hundred thousand distinct CDR3 sequences, less than 25% being singletons. Sequenced sample: PBMCs or a T cell subset sorted from them (not recorded which). The source is a man aged 18 to 29 who had mild COVID-19 (a few samples of this study predate the infection). Cell type and time point are not known.

This clonotype was found a few times. CDR3 in DNA: TGCGCCAGCAGCCAAGATACGCGGCAGGGAGGATCACCCCTCCACTTT. It codes for CASSQDTRQGGSPLHF. The rearrangement uses TRBV4-3 and TRBJ1-6; D may be TRBD1 (5 bases). CDR1 is LGHNA and CDR2 is YSLEER in the germline V gene. V was cut by 0 bases and J by 10 bases, with 16 bases left in between. The CDR3 is 16 residues long.

The gene calls are TRBV7-9 and TRBJ1-1; 7 bases are shared with TRBD1. Germline V CDR1 and CDR2: SEHNR, FQNEAQ (reference sequence). The ends lost 6 bases at V and 4 bases at J; junction bases unmatched: 8. CDR3 length equals 14 residues. The CDR3 nucleotides read TGTGCCAGCAGGGGGACAGTCCGGAGCACTGAAGCTTTCTTT. It is translated as CASRGTVRSTEAFF.

The chain carries TRBV6-6 and TRBJ2-5; D call uncertain. Trimming took 0 bases from V and 0 from J, leaving 8 bases between them. Germline loops: CDR1 MNHNY, CDR2 SVGAGI (reference sequence). This CDR3 is 15 amino acids long. For the CDR3, the DNA is TGTGCCAGCAGTTACTCGATCCAGGACCAAGAGACCCAGTACTTC. This codes for CASSYSIQDQETQYF.

This clonotype appeared many times. The chain is built from TRBV7-2 and TRBJ1-1; unclear D gene. The CDR3 spans 13 residues. The germline CDR1 and CDR2 sequences are SGHTA and FQGNSA. The ends were cut back, 10 bases at V and 4 bases at J, with 16 bases in the middle. The CDR3 loop reads CATEEEIGTEAFF. The CDR3 DNA reads as TGTGCCACCGAGGAGGAAATAGGCACTGAAGCTTTCTTT.

V and J are TRBV12-3 or TRBV12-4 and TRBJ1-6, with 8 bases aligning to TRBD1. Trimming at V came to 7 bases and at J to 8 bases, leaving 10 bases not matched to a gene. The CDR3 contains 15 residues. In nucleotides, the CDR3 is TGTGCCAGCACCCCCGGACAGGGATCACATTCACCCCTCCACTTT. Its protein is CASTPGQGSHSPLHF.

This clonotype has more than one count but fewer than ten. The chain is built from TRBV25-1 and TRBJ1-1, with no clear D. The germline V gene encodes CDR1 MGHDK and CDR2 SYGVNS. V was shortened by 6 bases and J by 1 base, with 12 bases between the two germline ends. The CDR3 has 14 residues. CDR3 in amino acids: CASRQFGTNTEAFF. As DNA, the CDR3 is TGTGCCAGCAGGCAGTTTGGAACGAACACTGAAGCTTTCTTT.

This clonotype occurred a few times. The rearrangement links TRBV20-1 to TRBJ2-3; a weak D match, TRBD2 (7 bases). CDR1 is DFQATT, CDR2 SNEGSKA, per germline (reference sequence). This CDR3 has 16 amino acids. Deletions cut 5 bases from V and 4 bases from J, with 22 bases between. Here the CDR3 reads CSASRPGGRIADTQYF. The CDR3 coding sequence is TGCAGTGCTTCACGACCCGGGGGGCGAATTGCAGATACGCAGTATTTT.